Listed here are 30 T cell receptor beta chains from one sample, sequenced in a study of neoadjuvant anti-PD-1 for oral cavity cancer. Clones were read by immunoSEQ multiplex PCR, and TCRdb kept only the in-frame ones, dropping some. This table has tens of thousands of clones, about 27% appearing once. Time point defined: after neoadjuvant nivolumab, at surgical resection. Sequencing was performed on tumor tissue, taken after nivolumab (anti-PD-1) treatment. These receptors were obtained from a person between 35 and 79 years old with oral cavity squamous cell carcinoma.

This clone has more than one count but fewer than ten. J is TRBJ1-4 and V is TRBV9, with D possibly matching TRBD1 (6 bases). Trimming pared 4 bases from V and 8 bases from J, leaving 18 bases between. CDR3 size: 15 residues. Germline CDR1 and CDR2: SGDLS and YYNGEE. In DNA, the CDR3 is TGTGCCAGCAGCCCGGGGGGGCGAGCAGGGGAAAAACTGTTTTTT. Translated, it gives CASSPGGRAGEKLFF.

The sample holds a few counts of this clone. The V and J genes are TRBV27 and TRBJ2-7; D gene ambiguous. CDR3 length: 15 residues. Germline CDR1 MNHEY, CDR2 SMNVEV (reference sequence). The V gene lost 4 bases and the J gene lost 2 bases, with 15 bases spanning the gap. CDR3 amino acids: CASSSATRRTYEQYF. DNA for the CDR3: TGTGCCAGCAGTTCCGCTACCCGACGGACCTACGAGCAGTACTTC.

CDR3 nucleotide sequence: TGCAGCGCCGGACAATCCCGCGAAGAGACCCAGTACTTC. Translated: CSAGQSREETQYF. V gene TRBV29-1 combines with J gene TRBJ2-5; weak D call: TRBD1 (5 bases). The CDR3 is 13 residues long. CDR1 and CDR2 from the germline V gene are SQVTM and ANQGSEA. Trimming removed 7 bases at V and 3 bases at J, with 15 bases between.

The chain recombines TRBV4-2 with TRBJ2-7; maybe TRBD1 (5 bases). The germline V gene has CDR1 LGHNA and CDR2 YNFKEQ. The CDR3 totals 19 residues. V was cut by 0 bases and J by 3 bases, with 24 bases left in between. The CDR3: CASSQEKGSVTPPYYEQYF. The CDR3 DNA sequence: TGTGCCAGCAGCCAAGAGAAGGGGTCCGTTACTCCCCCCTACTACGAGCAGTACTTC.

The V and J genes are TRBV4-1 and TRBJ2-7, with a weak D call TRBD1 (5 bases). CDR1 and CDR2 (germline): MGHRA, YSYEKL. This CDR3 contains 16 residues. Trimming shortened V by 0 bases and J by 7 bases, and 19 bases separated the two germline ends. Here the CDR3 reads CASSQEGRGRREEQYF. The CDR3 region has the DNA TGCGCCAGCAGCCAAGAAGGTAGGGGCCGCCGAGAAGAGCAGTACTTC.

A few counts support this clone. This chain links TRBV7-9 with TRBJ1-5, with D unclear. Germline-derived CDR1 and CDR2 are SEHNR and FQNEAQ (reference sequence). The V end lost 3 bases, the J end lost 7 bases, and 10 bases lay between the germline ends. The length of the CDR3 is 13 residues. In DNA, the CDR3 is TGTGCCAGCAGCTTTACCGGATCACAGCCCCAGCATTTT. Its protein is CASSFTGSQPQHF.

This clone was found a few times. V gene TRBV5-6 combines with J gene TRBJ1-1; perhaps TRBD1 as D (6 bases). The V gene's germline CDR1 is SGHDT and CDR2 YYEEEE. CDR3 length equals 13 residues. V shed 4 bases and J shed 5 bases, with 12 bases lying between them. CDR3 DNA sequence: TGTGCCAGCAGCCCTCGAGGGGGTACTGAAGCTTTCTTT. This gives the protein CASSPRGGTEAFF.

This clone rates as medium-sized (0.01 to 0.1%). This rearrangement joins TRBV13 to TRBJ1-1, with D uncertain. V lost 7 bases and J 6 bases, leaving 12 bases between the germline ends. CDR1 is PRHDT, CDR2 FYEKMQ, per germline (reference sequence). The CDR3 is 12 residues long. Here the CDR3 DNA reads TGTGCCAGCACGATGCAGCACGCTGAAGCTTTCTTT. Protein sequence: CASTMQHAEAFF.

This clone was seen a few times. The CDR3 DNA is TGCGCCAGCAGCTCTCTAGCGGGAGGGCCTGGGTCCTACAATGAGCAGTTCTTC. The encoded protein is CASSSLAGGPGSYNEQFF. The chain is built from TRBV4-1 and TRBJ2-1, with 12 nucleotides matching TRBD2. Germline CDR1 and CDR2: MGHRA and YSYEKL. J was trimmed by 1 base and V by 5 bases; bases with no gene match: 9. The CDR3 contains 18 residues.

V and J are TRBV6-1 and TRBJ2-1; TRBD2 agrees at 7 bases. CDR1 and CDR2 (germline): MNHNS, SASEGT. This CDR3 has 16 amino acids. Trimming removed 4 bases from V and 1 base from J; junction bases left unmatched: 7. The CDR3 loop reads CASSVAGAWSYNEQFF. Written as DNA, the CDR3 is TGTGCCAGCAGTGTCGCGGGAGCGTGGTCCTACAATGAGCAGTTCTTC.

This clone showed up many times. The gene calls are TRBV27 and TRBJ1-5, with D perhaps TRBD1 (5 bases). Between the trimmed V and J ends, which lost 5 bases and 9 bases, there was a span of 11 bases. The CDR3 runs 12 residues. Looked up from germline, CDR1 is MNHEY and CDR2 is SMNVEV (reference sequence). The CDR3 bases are TGTGCCAGCAGTAGGCCGGGGCGGCCCCAGCATTTT. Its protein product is CASSRPGRPQHF.

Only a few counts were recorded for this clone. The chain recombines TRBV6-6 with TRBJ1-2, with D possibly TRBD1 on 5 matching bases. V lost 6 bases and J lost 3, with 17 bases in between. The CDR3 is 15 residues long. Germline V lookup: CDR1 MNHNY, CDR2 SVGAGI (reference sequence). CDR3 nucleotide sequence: TGTGCCAGCAGGGGGTGGGGGATCTTGGACTATGGCTACACCTTC. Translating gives CASRGWGILDYGYTF.

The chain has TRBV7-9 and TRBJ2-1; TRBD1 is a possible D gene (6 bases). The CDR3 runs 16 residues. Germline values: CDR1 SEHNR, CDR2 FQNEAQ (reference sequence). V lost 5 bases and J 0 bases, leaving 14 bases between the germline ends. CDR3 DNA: TGTGCCAGCAGCGCTACCCCGACAGGCTCCTACAATGAGCAGTTCTTC. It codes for CASSATPTGSYNEQFF.

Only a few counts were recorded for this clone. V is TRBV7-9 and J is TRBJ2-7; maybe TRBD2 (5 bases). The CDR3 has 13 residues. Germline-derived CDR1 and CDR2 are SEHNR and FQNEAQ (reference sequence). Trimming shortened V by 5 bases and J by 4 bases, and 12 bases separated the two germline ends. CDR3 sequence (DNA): TGTGCCAGCAGCGCTAGGGAGAGGTACGAGCAGTACTTC. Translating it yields CASSARERYEQYF.

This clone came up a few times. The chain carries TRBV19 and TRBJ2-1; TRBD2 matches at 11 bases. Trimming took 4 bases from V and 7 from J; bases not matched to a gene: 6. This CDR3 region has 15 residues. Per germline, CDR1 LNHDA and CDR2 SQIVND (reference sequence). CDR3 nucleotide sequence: TGTGCCAGTAGTAAACTAGCGGGAGCGCGTAATGAGCAGTTCTTC. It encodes CASSKLAGARNEQFF.

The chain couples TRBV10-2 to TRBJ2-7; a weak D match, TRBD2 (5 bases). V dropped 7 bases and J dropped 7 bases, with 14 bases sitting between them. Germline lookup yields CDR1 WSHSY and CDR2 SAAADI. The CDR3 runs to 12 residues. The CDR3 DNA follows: TGCGCCAGCACTAAAGACTATCGGGAGCAGTACTTC. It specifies CASTKDYREQYF.

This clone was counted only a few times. CDR3 region: CASSEANYGYTF. For the CDR3, the DNA is TGTGCCAGCAGCGAGGCTAACTATGGCTACACCTTC. V and J are TRBV5-4 and TRBJ1-2; D remains unclear. The CDR3 runs 12 residues. V was pared by 4 bases and J by 0 bases, with 4 bases between. Germline V gives CDR1 SGHNT, CDR2 YYREEE (reference sequence).

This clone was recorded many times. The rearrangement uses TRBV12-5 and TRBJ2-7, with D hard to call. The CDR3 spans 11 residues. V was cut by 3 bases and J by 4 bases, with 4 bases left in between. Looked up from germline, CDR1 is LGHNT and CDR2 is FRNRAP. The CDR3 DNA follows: TGTGCTAGTGGTTTAAATTACGAGCAGTACTTC. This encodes CASGLNYEQYF. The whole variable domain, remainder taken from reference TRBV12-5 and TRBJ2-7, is DARVTQTPRHKVTEMGQEVTMRCQPILGHNTVFWYRQTMMQGLELLAYFRNRAPLDDSGMPKDRFSAEMPDATLATLKIQPSEPRDSAVYFCASGLNYEQYFGPGTRLTVT.

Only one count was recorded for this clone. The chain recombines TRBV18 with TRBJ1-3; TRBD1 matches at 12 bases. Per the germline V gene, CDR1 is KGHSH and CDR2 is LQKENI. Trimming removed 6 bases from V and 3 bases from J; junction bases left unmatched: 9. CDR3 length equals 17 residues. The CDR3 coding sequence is TGTGCCAGCTCGACCGGGACAGGGGGCCGAGGTGGAAACACCATATATTTT. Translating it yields CASSTGTGGRGGNTIYF.

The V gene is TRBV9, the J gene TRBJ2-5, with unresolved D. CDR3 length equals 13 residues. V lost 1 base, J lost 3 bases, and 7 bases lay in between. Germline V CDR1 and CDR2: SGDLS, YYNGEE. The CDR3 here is CASSVSPEETQYF. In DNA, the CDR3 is TGTGCCAGCAGCGTAAGTCCCGAAGAGACCCAGTACTTC. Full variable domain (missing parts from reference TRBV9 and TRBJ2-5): DSGVTQTPKHLITATGQRVTLRCSPRSGDLSVYWYQQSLDQGLQFLIQYYNGEERAKGNILERFSAQQFPDLHSELNLSSLELGDSALYFCASSVSPEETQYFGPGTRLLVL.

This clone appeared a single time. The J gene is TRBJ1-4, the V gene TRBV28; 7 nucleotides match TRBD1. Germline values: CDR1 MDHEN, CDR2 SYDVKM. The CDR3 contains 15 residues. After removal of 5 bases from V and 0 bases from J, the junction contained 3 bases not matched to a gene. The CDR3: CASSPGGSTNEKLFF. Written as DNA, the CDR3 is TGTGCCAGCAGTCCAGGGGGATCAACTAATGAAAAACTGTTTTTT.

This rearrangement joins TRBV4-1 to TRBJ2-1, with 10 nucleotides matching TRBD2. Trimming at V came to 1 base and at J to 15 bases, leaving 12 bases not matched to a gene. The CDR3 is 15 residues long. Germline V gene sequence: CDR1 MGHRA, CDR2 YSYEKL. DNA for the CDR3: TGCGCCAGCAGCCAAGTAGAACTAGCGGGACGCCCAGGGTTCTTC. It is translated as CASSQVELAGRPGFF.

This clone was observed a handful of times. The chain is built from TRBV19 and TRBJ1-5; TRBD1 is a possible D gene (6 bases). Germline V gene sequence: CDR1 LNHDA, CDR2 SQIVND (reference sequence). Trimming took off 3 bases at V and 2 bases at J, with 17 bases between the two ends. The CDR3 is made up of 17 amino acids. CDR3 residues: CASSIPLGGVGNQPQHF. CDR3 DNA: TGTGCCAGTAGTATCCCCTTAGGGGGGGTAGGCAATCAGCCCCAGCATTTT.

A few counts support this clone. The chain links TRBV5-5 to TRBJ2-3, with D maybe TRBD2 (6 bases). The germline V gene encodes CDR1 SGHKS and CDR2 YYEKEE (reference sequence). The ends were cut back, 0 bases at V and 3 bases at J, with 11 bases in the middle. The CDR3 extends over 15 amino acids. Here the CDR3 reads CASSLVDLATDTQYF. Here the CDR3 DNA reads TGTGCCAGCAGCTTGGTTGACCTAGCGACAGATACGCAGTATTTT.

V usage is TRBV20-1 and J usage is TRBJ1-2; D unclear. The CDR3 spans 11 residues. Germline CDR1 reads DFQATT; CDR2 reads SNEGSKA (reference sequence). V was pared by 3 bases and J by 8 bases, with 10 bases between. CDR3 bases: TGCAGTGCTAGTCGGGCAGTCGGCTACACCTTC. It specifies CSASRAVGYTF.

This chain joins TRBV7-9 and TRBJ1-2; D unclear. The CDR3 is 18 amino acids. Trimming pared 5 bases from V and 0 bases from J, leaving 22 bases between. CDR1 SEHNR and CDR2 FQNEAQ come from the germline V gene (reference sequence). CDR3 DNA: TGTGCCAGCAGCCCAGAATCCAGGTTTTACTCGGCTAACTATGGCTACACCTTC. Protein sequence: CASSPESRFYSANYGYTF.

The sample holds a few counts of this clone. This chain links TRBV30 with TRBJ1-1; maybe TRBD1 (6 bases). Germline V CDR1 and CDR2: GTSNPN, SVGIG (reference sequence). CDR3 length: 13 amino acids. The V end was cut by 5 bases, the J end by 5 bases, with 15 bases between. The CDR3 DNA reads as TGTGCCTGGGACTACAGGGAAGGGACTGAAGCTTTCTTT. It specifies CAWDYREGTEAFF.

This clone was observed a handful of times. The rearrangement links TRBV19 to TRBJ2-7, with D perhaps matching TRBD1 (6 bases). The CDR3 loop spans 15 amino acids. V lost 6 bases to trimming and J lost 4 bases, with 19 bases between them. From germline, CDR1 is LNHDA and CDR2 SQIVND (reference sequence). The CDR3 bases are TGTGCCAGTAGCCCACCCCGTGGGGGCTCGTACGAGCAGTACTTC. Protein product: CASSPPRGGSYEQYF.

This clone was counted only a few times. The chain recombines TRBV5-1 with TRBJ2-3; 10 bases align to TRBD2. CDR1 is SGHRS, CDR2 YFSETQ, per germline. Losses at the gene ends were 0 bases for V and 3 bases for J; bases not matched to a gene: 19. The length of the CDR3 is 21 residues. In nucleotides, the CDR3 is TGCGCCAGCAGCTTGGGGTTGGGCGAAAAGGGGACTAGCGACCTGACAGATACGCAGTATTTT. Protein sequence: CASSLGLGEKGTSDLTDTQYF.

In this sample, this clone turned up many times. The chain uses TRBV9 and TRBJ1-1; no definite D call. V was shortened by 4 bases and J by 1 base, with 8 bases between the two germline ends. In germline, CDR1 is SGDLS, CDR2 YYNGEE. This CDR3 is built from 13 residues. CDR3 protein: CASSQTPNTEAFF. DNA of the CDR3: TGTGCCAGCAGCCAAACACCGAACACTGAAGCTTTCTTT. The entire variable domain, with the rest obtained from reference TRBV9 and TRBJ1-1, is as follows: DSGVTQTPKHLITATGQRVTLRCSPRSGDLSVYWYQQSLDQGLQFLIQYYNGEERAKGNILERFSAQQFPDLHSELNLSSLELGDSALYFCASSQTPNTEAFFGQGTRLTVV.